This TCR beta chain emerged from a study of radiation and T cells in renal cell carcinoma. Study overall: Nephrectomy followed 15 Gy stereotactic body radiation by 4 weeks. General study points: No pretreatment tumor biopsies were available for baseline clonotypes. Top tumor clonotypes rose in blood 2 weeks post-radiation, then contracted.

As to this clone: Its specificity is not known. Other nucleotide sequences from this sample produce the same CDR3.

Time point reported: baseline pretreatment blood. Described treatment: 15 Gy SBRT to primary tumor, nephrectomy 4 weeks later. Serial blood draws occurred at baseline and 2 and 4 weeks post-SBRT. The repertoire was sequenced with immunoSEQ multiplex PCR; TCRdb's copy has only in-frame clones and lacks some. Among about 150,000 clones listed, less than 90% were seen once. The V and J ends lost 3 bases and 1 base, in that order; junction bases with no gene match: 1. The CDR3 sequence is 14 residues long. In germline, CDR1 is MNHEY, CDR2 SMNVEV (reference sequence). The chain is built from TRBV27 and TRBJ1-2; 8 bases match TRBD1. The specimen comprised blood, sampled from a patient whose treatment included radiotherapy and nephrectomy. The source is a woman in her seventies with renal cell carcinoma. The CDR3 DNA reads as TGTGCCAGCAGTTTCGGACAGGGTAACTATGGCTACACCTTC. This sequence encodes CASSFGQGNYGYTF.